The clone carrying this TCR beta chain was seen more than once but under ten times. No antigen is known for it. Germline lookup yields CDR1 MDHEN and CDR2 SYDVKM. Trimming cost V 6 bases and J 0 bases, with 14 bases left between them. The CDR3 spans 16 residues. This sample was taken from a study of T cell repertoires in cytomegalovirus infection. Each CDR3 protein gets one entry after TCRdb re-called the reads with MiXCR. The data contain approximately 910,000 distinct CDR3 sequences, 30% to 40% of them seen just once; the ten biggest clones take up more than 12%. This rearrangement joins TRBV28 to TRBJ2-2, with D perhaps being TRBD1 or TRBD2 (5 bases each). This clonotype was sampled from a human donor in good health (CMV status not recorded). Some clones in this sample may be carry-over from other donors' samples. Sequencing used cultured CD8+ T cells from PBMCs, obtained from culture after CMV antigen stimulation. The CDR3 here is CASSIRDGANTGELFF. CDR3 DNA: TGTGCCAGCAGCATCCGGGACGGCGCGAACACCGGGGAGCTGTTTTTT.